This TCR beta chain was identified during a study of cytomegalovirus exposure and HLA in healthy donors (TCRdb year 2017). Regarding the study in general: An earlier analysis of several hundred of the donors reported roughly 300 Gb of sequence data and more than 90 million unique TCR beta sequences from about 179 million T cells. An early release that covered fewer than 800 HLA-typed donors contained approximately 320 gigabases of sequencing data and about 93 million unique TCR sequences. Among the approximately 430 genotyped donors, more than 70% belonged to the genetic ancestry cluster associated with self-reported Caucasian donors. The aim of the study was to test whether cataloging public T cell receptors could identify signatures of past pathogen exposure. The T cell repertoires of 700 or so subjects were profiled by immunosequencing and related to cytomegalovirus serostatus. A separate validation cohort of roughly 110 different subjects was used in addition to the approximately 670-subject first cohort. High-throughput TCR immunosequencing, statistical association of individual TCRs with disease status, and machine learning were combined to predict cytomegalovirus infection status. In a later analysis, previously published TCR beta repertoires from 600 to 850 donors were re-analyzed and high-resolution HLA genotyping was added so that TCR occurrence patterns could be studied. Rather than using new phenotypic data, the later analysis identified candidate immune exposures from TCR beta sequences and from how often those sequences occurred across donors. An earlier analysis of approximately 630 of the donors applied high-throughput TCR beta sequencing to assess whether each TCR beta V gene segment acted as functional or pseudogenic. Donor age, sex, ethnicity and CMV serostatus were compiled together with the repertoire data. In a later genetic analysis, genome-wide SNP genotypes for about three fifths of the 666 donors were used, and that subset was treated as a discovery cohort. All discovery cohort repertoires had been generated on a single sequencing platform. Class I and class II HLA loci were covered by the typing at four-digit resolution. Typing coverage differed by locus: A, B, C, DRB1 and DQB1 were typed in roughly 620-630 donors, DQA1 in around 500, DPA1 in around 600, and DPB1 in roughly 450. Four to six DR-DQ haplotypes were handled as single units for association and clustering, since linkage in the cohort was strong. Across 300 to 400 genotyped donors of the cohort, an average of about 220,000 unique TCR beta nucleotide sequences per donor were sequenced, and 15% to 20% of those sequences were non-productive. Points the paper makes about the study in general: Sequencing depth was assumed to be roughly uniform across donors in the presence/absence analyses, though that assumption may not hold. Because counts were too low, roughly 18 rarely observed V segments, including chromosome 9 orphons, were left out of the earlier analysis of roughly 600 of the donors. The authors suggested that the approach could potentially be generalized to other disease states and immunological phenotypes. While some public TCRs were present in many individuals, most TCR sequences turned up only very rarely across donors. Three of the identified cytomegalovirus-associated TCR beta chains were confirmed in vitro to be specific for cytomegalovirus antigens. CMV serostatus was the only immune exposure information available for the cohort. A later analysis reported that several top co-occurrence clusters appeared linked to parvovirus B19, influenza, CMV and Epstein-Barr virus. In a later genetic analysis, fewer N-insertions in productive TCRs were reported among donors in an Asian-associated ancestry cluster than the roughly 700-donor mean. Compared with equally common non-associated chains, HLA-associated TCR beta chains in a later analysis were more clonally expanded and had lower generation probabilities. In an earlier analysis of approximately 600 of the donors, most TCR beta V segments were observed in productive rearrangements about 87% or about 30% of the time, broadly matching IMGT annotations. The study gave a list of 150 to 200 TCR beta chains associated with cytomegalovirus. Cytomegalovirus status was reported to be diagnosed by the classifier with high specificity and sensitivity in both the original and validation cohorts. Specific HLA alleles were associated with over 15,000 TCR beta sequences at a false discovery rate of 0.05 in a later analysis. A cluster of highly shared sequence variants was judged likely to be a technical artifact of the sequencing pipeline. A later analysis found that most CMV-associated TCR beta chains appeared HLA-restricted, with HLA associations seemingly driven largely by CMV exposure. In a later analysis, the rate of TCR association differed among HLA loci, with DRB1 alleles having the most associated TCRs and HLA-C alleles having the fewest. A further reported finding was that TCR beta sequences accurately predicted the HLA-A and HLA-B alleles for most subjects in the first cohort. Some IMGT-functional V segments, including TRBV6-2 and TRBV6-3, could not be told apart with the 87-base-pair reads, so those segments were excluded. Correlated functional status among segregating V segments might be attributable to linkage disequilibrium, but an unknown experimental factor could not be ruled out. In a later genetic analysis, a missense DCLRE1C variant was associated with V-gene and J-gene trimming of TCR beta chains, and the association was replicated in an independent cohort. When HLA alleles, especially DR and DQ, strongly co-occurred, attributing TCR associations to individual alleles was difficult. HLA typing was unavailable for some donors at each locus, so association tests used only the typed subset. This cohort had only TCR beta chains sequenced, and the lack of alpha or paired-chain data limited which features could be detected.

The library was built by means of the immunoSEQ multiplex PCR assay. The multiplex PCR relied on a mix of 60 forward primers for TCR Vbeta segments and 13 reverse primers for TCR Jbeta segments. Amplification of the CDR3 region of rearranged TCR beta genes was performed with a multiplex PCR assay on genomic DNA. The Illumina HiSeq System was used to sequence the amplified TCR beta libraries as 87-base-pair reads. Per the authors' processing: A later analysis counted approximately 76 million unique TCR beta chains across the 666 repertoires, and approximately 11 million of these chains were shared by at least two donors. Raw reads were error-corrected and collapsed into unique sequences with a nearest-neighbor algorithm that merged closely related sequences to remove PCR and sequencing errors. Alignment of CDR3 sequences to IMGT reference sequences was used to assign V, D and J gene segments. For a sequence to be retained, a match of at least six nucleotides to both a V gene segment and a J gene segment was required. Rearrangements were classified as productive when the CDR3 lacked stop codons and remained in frame with V and J, and all other rearrangements were classified as non-productive. Following IMGT convention, CDR3 was defined as the stretch from the second conserved V-encoded cysteine to the conserved J-encoded phenylalanine. The earlier analysis of approximately 590 of the donors excluded any sequence lacking an unambiguous match to a single V gene segment. An earlier analysis of fewer than 750 of the donors classified V segments as functional when productive rearrangements were above 56.7% and as segregating when the standard deviation between donors was above 5%. A statistical classification framework was developed to diagnose cytomegalovirus status using the catalog of TCR beta chain sequences. In a later analysis, V and J genes were assigned by comparing TCR nucleotide sequences against IMGT/GENE-DB human TR gene sequences. The TCRdist pipeline was used in a later analysis to assign CDR3 sequences and most-parsimonious VDJ recombination scenarios. In a later analysis, each TCR beta chain was defined by its CDR3 amino acid sequence together with its V-gene family, and reads lacking a unique V-gene family were excluded. A later analysis removed roughly 590 highly shared, low-generation-probability nucleotide sequences to deal with suspected cross-contamination and a sequencing artifact. A later analysis calculated a clonal expansion index for each public chain from normalized within-repertoire ranks of inferred template counts. In a later analysis, generation probabilities were computed using a VDJ recombination model fitted to out-of-frame rearrangements, and the results were checked against IGoR. A later analysis scored TCR-TCR, TCR-HLA and TCR-CMV co-occurrence with hypergeometric tests, applying a repertoire-size bias correction to TCR pairs. To estimate false discovery rates, a later analysis permuted the HLA or CMV assignments 20 times. A later analysis grouped co-occurring TCRs with DBSCAN, adding TCRdist sequence similarity when clustering within HLA-allele-positive subsets. For co-occurrence clustering, repertoires with fewer than 30,000 or more than 120,000 public chains were excluded, along with roughly 5 repertoires with anomalous nucleotide sharing. TCRdb carries this immuneACCESS record with in-frame sequences only. Its versions omit some clonotypes, under half of them owing to an unresolved V gene in the studies checked, with the rest unexplained. D and trimming come from the DNA, and the V and J calls and clone size come from that table. This sample gives around 130,000 clones in total; about 83% of them show up just once. 1.2% of the sample lies in the top ten.

The sample holds a few counts of this clone. Its antigen has not been determined. The sample holds no much larger clone one base away, and base qualities are not on file. The cohort comprised 666 healthy bone marrow donors. Cohort members were all nominally healthy when sampled, although unrecorded immune exposures were likely present. The donor was CMV seronegative and belonged to the group of 350 to 400 seronegative cohort members. A peripheral blood sample was collected from each donor, and TCR beta sequencing was performed on peripheral blood mononuclear cells. Genomic DNA was extracted from the blood cell samples with the Qiagen DNeasy Blood Extraction Kit. CDR1 and CDR2 (SQVTM, ANQGSEA) derive from the germline V gene. The CDR3 runs 15 amino acids, cysteine and phenylalanine included. Only the CDR3 region is kept as DNA, spanning 45 bases read in frame from base 1. After removal of 2 bases from V and 2 bases from J, the junction retains 8 bases not matched to a gene.

What was sequenced was PBMCs. The chain joins TRBV29-1 to TRBJ2-7; 8 junctional bases match TRBD1. The TCR comes from a girl aged 2-10 years in good health and CMV-seronegative. The DNA sequence is given as TGCAGCGTTGAATCCCGGACAGGGAACCCCTACGAGCAGTACTTC. It specifies CSVESRTGNPYEQYF.